Each of the 18 T cell receptor beta chains below was sequenced from the same sample in a study of blood T cell repertoires in COVID-19. Sequencing used immunoSEQ multiplex PCR; TCRdb keeps in-frame clones, though not all of them. In the table there are approximately 82,000 clones, 85% to 95% of which are singletons. Sequencing was performed on peripheral blood. These receptors were taken from a woman aged 60-75 years with active COVID-19.

This chain links TRBV28 with TRBJ2-1; D is uncertain. Germline-derived CDR1 and CDR2 are MDHEN and SYDVKM. V gave up 2 bases and J gave up 7 bases, with 6 bases separating them. This CDR3 region has 12 residues. CDR3 in amino acids: CASSLRENEQFF. The CDR3 DNA reads TGTGCCAGCAGTTTACGAGAGAATGAGCAGTTCTTC.

This rearrangement joins TRBV19 to TRBJ1-5; D is unresolved. This CDR3 comprises 14 residues. Trimming pared 7 bases from V and 0 bases from J, leaving 10 bases between. Germline-derived CDR1 and CDR2 are LNHDA and SQIVND (reference sequence). This chain's CDR3 is CASNLGHSNQPQHF. The CDR3 bases are TGTGCCAGTAATCTGGGCCATAGCAATCAGCCCCAGCATTTT.

The V call is TRBV9, the J call TRBJ1-6, with unresolved D. V gave up 4 bases and J gave up 7 bases, with 15 bases separating them. Germline lookup yields CDR1 SGDLS and CDR2 YYNGEE. The CDR3 sequence is 15 residues long. The CDR3: CASSPERTGNSPLHF. The CDR3 DNA sequence: TGTGCCAGCAGCCCAGAGAGGACTGGGAATTCACCCCTCCACTTT.

The chain carries TRBV18 and TRBJ2-7; 7 nucleotides match TRBD2. Germline loops: CDR1 KGHSH, CDR2 LQKENI. This CDR3 has 17 amino acids. The J segment lost 2 bases and the V segment lost 2 bases, leaving 12 bases of the junction unmatched. CDR3 DNA: TGTGCCAGCTCACCAATCTTTGGAGCCGGGAGGCCCTACGAGCAGTACTTC. As protein: CASSPIFGAGRPYEQYF. The full variable domain, with the rest looked up from reference TRBV18 and TRBJ2-7, is NAGVMQNPRHLVRRRGQEARLRCSPMKGHSHVYWYRQLPEEGLKFMVYLQKENIIDESGMPKERFSAEFPKEGPSILRIQQVVRGDSAAYFCASSPIFGAGRPYEQYFGPGTRLTVT.

J is TRBJ2-3 and V is TRBV7-2; 7 bases line up with TRBD1. The germline CDR1 and CDR2 sequences are SGHTA and FQGNSA. The CDR3 totals 16 residues. Trimming removed 4 bases from V and 0 bases from J; junction bases left unmatched: 7. The CDR3 coding sequence is TGTGCCAGCAGCTGGCGGACAGGAGAAAGCACAGATACGCAGTATTTT. This sequence encodes CASSWRTGESTDTQYF.

The chain recombines TRBV4-1 with TRBJ2-2; D perhaps matches TRBD2 (6 bases). V was shortened by 4 bases and J by 5 bases, with 8 bases between the two germline ends. The germline V gene has CDR1 MGHRA and CDR2 YSYEKL. The CDR3 has 13 amino acids. Written as DNA, the CDR3 is TGCGCCAGCAGCCCTGGACTAACCGGGGAGCTGTTTTTT. This sequence encodes CASSPGLTGELFF.

The gene calls are TRBV7-2 and TRBJ2-2; D not certain. This CDR3 has 15 residues. CDR1 is SGHTA and CDR2 is FQGNSA in the germline V gene. V dropped 5 bases and J dropped 6 bases, with 16 bases sitting between them. CDR3 bases: TGTGCCAGCAGCCCAGAGCCCCACAGTCCCGGGGAGCTGTTTTTT. Its translation: CASSPEPHSPGELFF.

The chain joins TRBV30 to TRBJ1-1; D is ambiguous. Trimming removed 0 bases from V and 10 bases from J, with 12 bases in between. Per the germline V gene, CDR1 is GTSNPN and CDR2 is SVGIG (reference sequence). The CDR3 sequence is 12 residues long. The chain's CDR3 is CAWSVINSRAFF. Here the CDR3 DNA reads TGTGCCTGGAGTGTAATCAACAGTAGAGCTTTCTTT.

V is TRBV28 and J is TRBJ2-6; 7 bases align to TRBD2. V shed 3 bases, J shed 2 bases, and the junction held 1 base outside the gene matches. The germline V gene encodes CDR1 MDHEN and CDR2 SYDVKM. The CDR3 has 15 amino acids. This chain's CDR3 is CASSLGGTGANVLTF. In DNA form, the CDR3 reads TGTGCCAGCAGTTTGGGAGGGACTGGGGCCAACGTCCTGACTTTC.

The rearrangement uses TRBV3-1 (or the pseudogene TRBV3-2) and TRBJ2-7; TRBD1 agrees at 8 bases. The trim removed 0 bases at V and 7 bases at J, leaving 17 bases unmatched. The CDR3 extends over 18 amino acids. CDR1 and CDR2 (germline): LGHDT, YNNKEL (reference sequence). The CDR3 coding sequence is TGTGCCAGCAGCCAAGATGAGAACCAGCCGGACAGGGATCGAGAGCAGTACTTC. Its translation is CASSQDENQPDRDREQYF.

This clone was observed a few times. The chain is built from TRBV12-3 or TRBV12-4 and TRBJ1-2, with D unclear. This CDR3 comprises 12 residues. V was pared by 7 bases and J by 1 base, with 7 bases between. The CDR3 loop reads CASNSLNYGYTF. CDR3 sequence (DNA): TGTGCCAGCAACTCTCTTAACTATGGCTACACCTTC.

The chain joins TRBV10-2 to TRBJ1-6; possible D gene TRBD1, 6 bases. The CDR3 consists of 16 residues. Germline V gene data show CDR1 as WSHSY and CDR2 as SAAADI. The ends were cut back, 7 bases at V and 2 bases at J, with 15 bases in the middle. In DNA form, the CDR3 reads TGCGCCAGCAAACGTCCAGGGGACGCCTATAATTCACCCCTCCACTTT. Its translation is CASKRPGDAYNSPLHF.

The genes are TRBV5-1 and TRBJ2-3, with D perhaps matching TRBD2 (6 bases). This CDR3 contains 16 residues. CDR1 and CDR2 from the germline V gene are SGHRS and YFSETQ. Trimming pared 0 bases from V and 2 bases from J, leaving 13 bases between. The CDR3 DNA reads TGCGCCAGCAGCTTGGTATTAGCGGAAAACACAGATACGCAGTATTTT. Amino acids: CASSLVLAENTDTQYF.

This clone has a single count. The chain recombines TRBV24-1 with TRBJ1-2, with D possibly being TRBD1 (6 bases). V was trimmed by 4 bases and J by 7 bases, leaving 12 bases between them. Germline assignment: CDR1 KGHDR and CDR2 SFDVKD. The CDR3 covers 13 residues. The CDR3 region has the DNA TGTGCCACCAGTGAAAACAGGGTTGGTGGCTACACCTTC. As protein: CATSENRVGGYTF.

The rearrangement joins TRBV9 to TRBJ2-5, with TRBD1 matching over 9 bases. Trimming took 4 bases from V and 5 from J; bases not matched to a gene: 9. CDR1 and CDR2 from the germline V gene are SGDLS and YYNGEE. The CDR3 runs 15 residues. The CDR3 sequence is CASSMSPGQGETQYF. For the CDR3, the DNA is TGTGCCAGCAGCATGAGTCCCGGACAGGGGGAGACCCAGTACTTC. Together with reference TRBV9 and TRBJ2-5, the CDR3 gives the full variable domain: DSGVTQTPKHLITATGQRVTLRCSPRSGDLSVYWYQQSLDQGLQFLIQYYNGEERAKGNILERFSAQQFPDLHSELNLSSLELGDSALYFCASSMSPGQGETQYFGPGTRLLVL.

The chain uses TRBV18 and TRBJ2-5; TRBD2 matches at 10 bases. This CDR3 spans 14 amino acids. J gave up 2 bases and V 8 bases, and 5 bases lay outside the gene matches. The V gene's germline CDR1 is KGHSH and CDR2 LQKENI. This CDR3 reads CASARTSGQETQYF. The CDR3 nucleotides read TGTGCCAGCGCGAGGACTAGCGGACAAGAGACCCAGTACTTC. Full variable domain (missing parts from reference TRBV18 and TRBJ2-5): NAGVMQNPRHLVRRRGQEARLRCSPMKGHSHVYWYRQLPEEGLKFMVYLQKENIIDESGMPKERFSAEFPKEGPSILRIQQVVRGDSAAYFCASARTSGQETQYFGPGTRLLVL.

This clone appeared once. The V gene is TRBV19, the J gene TRBJ1-5; D gene uncertain. This CDR3 contains 15 residues. Germline CDR1 and CDR2: LNHDA and SQIVND (reference sequence). V was cut by 5 bases and J by 4 bases, with 15 bases left in between. CDR3 sequence reads: CASSLYFIRNQPQHF. CDR3 bases: TGTGCCAGTAGTCTTTATTTCATTCGGAATCAGCCCCAGCATTTT. Based on the CDR3 plus reference TRBV19 and TRBJ1-5, the full variable domain is DGGITQSPKYLFRKEGQNVTLSCEQNLNHDAMYWYRQDPGQGLRLIYYSQIVNDFQKGDIAEGYSVSREKKESFPLTVTSAQKNPTAFYLCASSLYFIRNQPQHFGDGTRLSIL.

The rearrangement uses TRBV11-2 and TRBJ1-3; 8 nucleotides agree with TRBD1. Per germline, CDR1 SGHAT and CDR2 FQNNGV. V was pared by 1 base and J by 0 bases, with 11 bases of the junction left unmatched. CDR3 length: 19 residues. CDR3 loop: CASSLGPLGQDPSGNTIYF. The CDR3 nucleotides read TGTGCCAGCAGCTTAGGACCTTTGGGACAGGACCCCTCTGGAAACACCATATATTTT.